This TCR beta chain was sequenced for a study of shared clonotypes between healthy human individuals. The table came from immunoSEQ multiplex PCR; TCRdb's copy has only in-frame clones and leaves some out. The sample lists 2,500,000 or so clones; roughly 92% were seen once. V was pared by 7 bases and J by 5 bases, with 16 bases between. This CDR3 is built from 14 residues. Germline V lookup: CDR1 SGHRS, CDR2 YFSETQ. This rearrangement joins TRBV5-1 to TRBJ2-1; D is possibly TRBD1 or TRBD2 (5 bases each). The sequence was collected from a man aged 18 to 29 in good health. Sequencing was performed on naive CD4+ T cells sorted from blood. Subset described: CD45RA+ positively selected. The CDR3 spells CASRWGTPDNEQFF. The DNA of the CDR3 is TGCGCCAGCCGGTGGGGGACGCCGGACAATGAGCAGTTCTTC.